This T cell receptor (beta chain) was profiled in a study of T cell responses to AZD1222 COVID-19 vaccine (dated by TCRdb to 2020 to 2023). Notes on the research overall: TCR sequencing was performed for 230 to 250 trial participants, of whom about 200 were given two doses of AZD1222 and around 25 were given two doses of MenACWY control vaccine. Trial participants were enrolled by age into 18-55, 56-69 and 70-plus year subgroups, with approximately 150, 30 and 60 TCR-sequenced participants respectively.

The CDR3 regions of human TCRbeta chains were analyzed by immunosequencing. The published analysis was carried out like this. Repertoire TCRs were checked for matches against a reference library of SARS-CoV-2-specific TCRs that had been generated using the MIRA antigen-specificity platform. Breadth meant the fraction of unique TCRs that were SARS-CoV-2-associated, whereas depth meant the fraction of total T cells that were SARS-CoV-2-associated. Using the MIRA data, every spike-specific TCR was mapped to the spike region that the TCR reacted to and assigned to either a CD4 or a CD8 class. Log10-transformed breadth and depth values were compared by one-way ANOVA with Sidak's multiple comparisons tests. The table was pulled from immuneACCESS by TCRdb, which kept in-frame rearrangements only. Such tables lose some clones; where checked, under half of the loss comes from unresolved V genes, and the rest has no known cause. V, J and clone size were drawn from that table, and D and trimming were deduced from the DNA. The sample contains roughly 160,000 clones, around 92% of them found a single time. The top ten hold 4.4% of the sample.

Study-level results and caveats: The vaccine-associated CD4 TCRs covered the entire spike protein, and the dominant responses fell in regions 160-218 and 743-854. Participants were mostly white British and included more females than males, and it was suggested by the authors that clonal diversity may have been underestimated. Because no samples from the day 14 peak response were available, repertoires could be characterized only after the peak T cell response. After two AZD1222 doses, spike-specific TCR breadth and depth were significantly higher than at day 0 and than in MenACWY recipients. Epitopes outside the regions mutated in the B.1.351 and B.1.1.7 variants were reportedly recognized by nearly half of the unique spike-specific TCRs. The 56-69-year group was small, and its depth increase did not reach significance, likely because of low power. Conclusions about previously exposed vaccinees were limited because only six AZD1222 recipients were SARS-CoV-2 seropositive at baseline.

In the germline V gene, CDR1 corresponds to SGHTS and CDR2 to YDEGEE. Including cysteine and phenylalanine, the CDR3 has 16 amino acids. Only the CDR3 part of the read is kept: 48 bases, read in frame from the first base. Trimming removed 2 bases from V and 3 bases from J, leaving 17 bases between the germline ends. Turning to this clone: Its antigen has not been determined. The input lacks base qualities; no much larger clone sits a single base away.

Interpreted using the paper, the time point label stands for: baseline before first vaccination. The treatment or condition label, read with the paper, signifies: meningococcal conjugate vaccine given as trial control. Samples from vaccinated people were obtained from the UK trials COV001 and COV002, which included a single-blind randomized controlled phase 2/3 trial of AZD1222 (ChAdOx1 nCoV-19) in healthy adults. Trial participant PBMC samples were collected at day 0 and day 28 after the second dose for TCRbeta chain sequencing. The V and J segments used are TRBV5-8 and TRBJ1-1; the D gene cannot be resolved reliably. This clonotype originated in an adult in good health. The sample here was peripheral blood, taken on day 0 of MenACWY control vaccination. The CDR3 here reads CASSFLRAGGDTEAFF. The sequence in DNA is TGTGCCAGCAGCTTCCTCAGAGCGGGAGGTGACACTGAAGCTTTCTTT. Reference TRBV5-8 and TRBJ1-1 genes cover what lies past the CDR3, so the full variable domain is EAGVTQSPTHLIKTRGQQATLRCSPISGHTSVYWYQQALGLGLQFLLWYDEGEERNRGNFPPRFSGRQFPNYSSELNVNALELEDSALYLCASSFLRAGGDTEAFFGQGTRLTVV.